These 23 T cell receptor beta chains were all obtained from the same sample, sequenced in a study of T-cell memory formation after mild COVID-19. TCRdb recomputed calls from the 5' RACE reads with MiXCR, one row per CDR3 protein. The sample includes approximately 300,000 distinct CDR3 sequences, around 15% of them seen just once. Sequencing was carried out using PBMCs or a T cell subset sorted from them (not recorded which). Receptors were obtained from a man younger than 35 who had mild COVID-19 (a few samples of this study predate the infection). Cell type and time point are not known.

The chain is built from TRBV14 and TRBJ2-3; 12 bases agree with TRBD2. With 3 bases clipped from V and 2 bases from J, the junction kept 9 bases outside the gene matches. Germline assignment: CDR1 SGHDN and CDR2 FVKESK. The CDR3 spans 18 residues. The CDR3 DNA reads TGTGCCAGCAGCCAGCGCCCCGGACTAGCGGGGACCACAGATACGCAGTATTTT. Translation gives CASSQRPGLAGTTDTQYF.

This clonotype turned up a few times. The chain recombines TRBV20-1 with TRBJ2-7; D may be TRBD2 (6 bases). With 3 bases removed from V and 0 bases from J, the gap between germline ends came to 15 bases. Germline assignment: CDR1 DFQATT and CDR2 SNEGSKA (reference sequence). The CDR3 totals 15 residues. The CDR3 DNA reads TGCAGTGCTAGCGACTTAGCGGTTAGCTCCTACGAGCAGTACTTC. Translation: CSASDLAVSSYEQYF.

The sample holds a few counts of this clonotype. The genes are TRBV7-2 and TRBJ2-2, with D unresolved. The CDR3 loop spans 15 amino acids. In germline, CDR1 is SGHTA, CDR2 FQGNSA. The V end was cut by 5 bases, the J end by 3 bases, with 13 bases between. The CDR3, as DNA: TGTGCCAGCAGCGTAGACTTCAGATACACCGGGGAGCTGTTTTTT. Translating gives CASSVDFRYTGELFF.

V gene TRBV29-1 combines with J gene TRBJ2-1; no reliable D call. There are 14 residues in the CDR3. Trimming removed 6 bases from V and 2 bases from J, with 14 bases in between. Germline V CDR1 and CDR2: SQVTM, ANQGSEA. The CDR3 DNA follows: TGCAGCGTCCGCGCTCTTTCGGCCTACAATGAGCAGTTCTTC. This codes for CSVRALSAYNEQFF.

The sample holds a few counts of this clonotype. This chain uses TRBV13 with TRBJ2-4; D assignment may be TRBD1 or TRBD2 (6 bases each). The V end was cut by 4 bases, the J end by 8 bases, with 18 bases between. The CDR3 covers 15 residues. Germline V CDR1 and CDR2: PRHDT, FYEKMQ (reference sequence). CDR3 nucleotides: TGTGCCAGCAGCTCATTAAGGGGGGTCGAGGACATTCAGTACTTC. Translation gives CASSSLRGVEDIQYF.

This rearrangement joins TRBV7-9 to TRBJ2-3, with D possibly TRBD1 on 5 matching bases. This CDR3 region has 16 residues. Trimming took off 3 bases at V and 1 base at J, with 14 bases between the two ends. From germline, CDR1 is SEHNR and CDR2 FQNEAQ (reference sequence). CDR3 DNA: TGTGCCAGCAGCTTGTGGGGCCGAGTCGGCACAGATACGCAGTATTTT. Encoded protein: CASSLWGRVGTDTQYF. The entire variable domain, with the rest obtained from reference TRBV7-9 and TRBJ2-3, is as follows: DTGVSQNPRHKITKRGQNVTFRCDPISEHNRLYWYRQTLGQGPEFLTYFQNEAQLEKSRLLSDRFSAERPKGSFSTLEIQRTEQGDSAMYLCASSLWGRVGTDTQYFGPGTRLTVL.

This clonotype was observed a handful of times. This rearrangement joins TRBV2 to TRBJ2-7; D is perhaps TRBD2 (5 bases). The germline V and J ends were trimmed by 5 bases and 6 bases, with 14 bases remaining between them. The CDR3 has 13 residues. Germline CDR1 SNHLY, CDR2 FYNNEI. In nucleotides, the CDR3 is TGTGCCAGCAGTCCCCAGAGGGCGGGCGAGCAGTACGTC. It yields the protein CASSPQRAGEQYV.

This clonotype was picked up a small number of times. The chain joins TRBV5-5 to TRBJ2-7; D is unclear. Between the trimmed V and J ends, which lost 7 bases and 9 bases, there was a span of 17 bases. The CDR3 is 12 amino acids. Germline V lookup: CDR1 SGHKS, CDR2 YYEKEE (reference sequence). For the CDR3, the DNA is TGTGCCAGCTATGATTCAGCCCTCGGGCAGTACTTC. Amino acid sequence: CASYDSALGQYF.

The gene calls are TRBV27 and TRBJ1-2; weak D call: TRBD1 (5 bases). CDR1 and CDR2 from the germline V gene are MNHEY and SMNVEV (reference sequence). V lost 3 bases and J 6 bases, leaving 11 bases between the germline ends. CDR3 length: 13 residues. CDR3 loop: CASSFWAGNGYTF. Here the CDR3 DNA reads TGTGCCAGCAGTTTTTGGGCAGGGAATGGCTACACCTTC.

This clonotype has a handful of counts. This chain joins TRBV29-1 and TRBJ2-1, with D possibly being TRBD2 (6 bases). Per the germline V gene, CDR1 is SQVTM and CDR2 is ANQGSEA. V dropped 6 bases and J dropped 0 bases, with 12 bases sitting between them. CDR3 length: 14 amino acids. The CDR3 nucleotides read TGCAGCGTAGCATCCGGGAGCTCCTACAATGAGCAGTTCTTC. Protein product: CSVASGSSYNEQFF.

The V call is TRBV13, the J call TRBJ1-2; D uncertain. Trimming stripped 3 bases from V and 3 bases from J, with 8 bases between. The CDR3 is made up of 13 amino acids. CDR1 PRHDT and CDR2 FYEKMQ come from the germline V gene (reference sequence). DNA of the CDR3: TGTGCCAGCAGCTTCGCCGGGGACTATGGCTACACCTTC. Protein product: CASSFAGDYGYTF.

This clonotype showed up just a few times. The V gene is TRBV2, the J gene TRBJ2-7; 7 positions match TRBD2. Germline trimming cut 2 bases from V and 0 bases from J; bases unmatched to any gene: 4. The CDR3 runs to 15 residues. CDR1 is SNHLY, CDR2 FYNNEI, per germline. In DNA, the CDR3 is TGTGCCAGCAGTGAATGGGGGGGGAGCTCCTACGAGCAGTACTTC. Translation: CASSEWGGSSYEQYF.

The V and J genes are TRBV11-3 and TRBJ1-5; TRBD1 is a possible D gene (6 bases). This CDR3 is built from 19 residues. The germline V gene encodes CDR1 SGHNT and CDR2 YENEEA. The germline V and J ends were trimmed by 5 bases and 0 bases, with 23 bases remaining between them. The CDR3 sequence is CASSPWRGKGPYSNQPQHF. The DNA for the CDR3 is TGTGCCAGCAGCCCATGGAGGGGGAAGGGACCTTATAGCAATCAGCCCCAGCATTTT.

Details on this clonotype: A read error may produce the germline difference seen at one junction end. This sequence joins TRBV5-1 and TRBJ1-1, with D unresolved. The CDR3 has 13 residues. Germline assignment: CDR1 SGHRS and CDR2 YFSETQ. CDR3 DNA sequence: TGCTCCAGCAGCGCACAAGGAGACACTGAAGCTTTCTTT. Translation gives CSSSAQGDTEAFF.

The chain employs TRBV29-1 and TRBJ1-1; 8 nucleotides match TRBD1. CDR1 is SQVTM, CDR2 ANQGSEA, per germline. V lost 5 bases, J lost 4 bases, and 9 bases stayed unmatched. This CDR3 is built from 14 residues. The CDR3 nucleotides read TGCAGCGTTACCTTGACAGGGGTGGGCACTGAAGCTTTCTTT. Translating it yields CSVTLTGVGTEAFF.

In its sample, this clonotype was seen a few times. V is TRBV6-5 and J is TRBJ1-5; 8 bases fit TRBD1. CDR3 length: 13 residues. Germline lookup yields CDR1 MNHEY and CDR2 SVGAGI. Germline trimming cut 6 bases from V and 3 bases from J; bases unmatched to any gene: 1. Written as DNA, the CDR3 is TGTGCCAGCAGGGACAGGGACAATCAGCCCCAGCATTTT. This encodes CASRDRDNQPQHF.

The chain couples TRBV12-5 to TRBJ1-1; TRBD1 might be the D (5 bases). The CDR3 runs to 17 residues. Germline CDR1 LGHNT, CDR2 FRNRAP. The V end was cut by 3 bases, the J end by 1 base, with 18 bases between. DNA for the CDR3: TGTGCTAGTGGTTTTTTTACCCGGGGGGAAAAGAACACTGAAGCTTTCTTT. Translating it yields CASGFFTRGEKNTEAFF.

CDR3 bases: TGTGCCAGCAGGTCGAGTGAGCAGTTCTTC. Its protein is CASRSSEQFF. The V and J genes are TRBV2 and TRBJ2-1; D remains unclear. CDR1 is SNHLY, CDR2 FYNNEI, per germline. This CDR3 region has 10 residues. The V and J ends lost 6 bases and 9 bases respectively, with 6 bases between them.

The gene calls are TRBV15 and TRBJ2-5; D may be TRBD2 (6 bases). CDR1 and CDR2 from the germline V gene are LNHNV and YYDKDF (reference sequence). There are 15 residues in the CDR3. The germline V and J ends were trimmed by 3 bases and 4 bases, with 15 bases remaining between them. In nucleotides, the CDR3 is TGTGCCACCAGCAGCGGCTTCGGGACTGGAGAGACCCAGTACTTC. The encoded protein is CATSSGFGTGETQYF.

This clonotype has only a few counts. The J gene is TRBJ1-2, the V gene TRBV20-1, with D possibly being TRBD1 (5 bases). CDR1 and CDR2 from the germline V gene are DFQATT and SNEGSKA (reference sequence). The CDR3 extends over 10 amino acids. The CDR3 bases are TGCGTGGGGCAGAACTATGGCTACACCTTC. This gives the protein CVGQNYGYTF.

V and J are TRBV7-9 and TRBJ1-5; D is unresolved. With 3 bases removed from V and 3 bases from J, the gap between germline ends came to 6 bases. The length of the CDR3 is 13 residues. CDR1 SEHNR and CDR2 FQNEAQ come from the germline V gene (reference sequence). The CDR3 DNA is TGTGCCAGCAGCTTTTCCCTCAATCAGCCCCAGCATTTT. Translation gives CASSFSLNQPQHF.

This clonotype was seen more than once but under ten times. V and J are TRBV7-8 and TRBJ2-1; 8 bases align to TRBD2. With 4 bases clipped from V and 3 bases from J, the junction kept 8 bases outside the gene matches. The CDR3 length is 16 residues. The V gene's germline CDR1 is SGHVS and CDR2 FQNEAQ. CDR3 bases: TGTGCCAGCAGCTCCTTTCGGGCGGGGGGCTACAATGAGCAGTTCTTC. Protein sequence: CASSSFRAGGYNEQFF. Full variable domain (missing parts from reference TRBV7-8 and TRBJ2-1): GAGVSQSPRYKVAKRGQDVALRCDPISGHVSLFWYQQALGQGPEFLTYFQNEAQLDKSGLPSDRFFAERPEGSVSTLKIQRTQQEDSAVYLCASSSFRAGGYNEQFFGPGTRLTVL.

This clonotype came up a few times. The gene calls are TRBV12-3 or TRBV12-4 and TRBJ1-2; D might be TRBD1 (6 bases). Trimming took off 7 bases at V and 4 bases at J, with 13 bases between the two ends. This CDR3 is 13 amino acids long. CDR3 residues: CASTGHPGYGYTF. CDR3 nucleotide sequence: TGTGCCAGCACGGGACATCCGGGCTATGGCTACACCTTC.